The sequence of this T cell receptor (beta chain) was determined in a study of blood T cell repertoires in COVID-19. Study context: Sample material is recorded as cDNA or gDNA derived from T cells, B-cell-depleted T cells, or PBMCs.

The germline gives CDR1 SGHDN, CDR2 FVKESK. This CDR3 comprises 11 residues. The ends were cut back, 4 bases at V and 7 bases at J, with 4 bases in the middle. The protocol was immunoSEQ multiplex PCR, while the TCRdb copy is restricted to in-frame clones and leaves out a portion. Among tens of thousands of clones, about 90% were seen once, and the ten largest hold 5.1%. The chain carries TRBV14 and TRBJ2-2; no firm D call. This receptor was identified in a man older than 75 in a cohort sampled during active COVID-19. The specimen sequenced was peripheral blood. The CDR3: CASSLFGELFF. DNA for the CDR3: TGTGCCAGCAGCCTATTCGGGGAGCTGTTTTTT.